The 23 T cell receptor beta chains reported below all come from one sample, sequenced in a study of post-analysis software for immune sequencing data. General observations from the study: The study found TRBV5-6, TRBV5-1 and TRBV20-1 among about five TRBV segments more frequent in patients than controls.

Their antigens are not known. The TCR beta cDNA libraries carried unique molecular identifiers. MiXCR was run by TCRdb on the PCR reads, yielding one entry per CDR3 protein. The table records some 190,000 distinct CDR3 sequences, over 25% of them present only once. Sequences were obtained from blood. The receptors derive from a girl younger than 18 with multiple sclerosis.

The CDR3 DNA follows: TGTGCCAGCAGTCGTCAGGTGGGGACTGAAGCTTTCTTT. Residues: CASSRQVGTEAFF. V and J are TRBV12-3 or TRBV12-4 and TRBJ1-1; D remains ambiguous. The germline V and J ends were trimmed by 5 bases and 5 bases, with 12 bases remaining between them. The CDR3 consists of 13 residues.

This clonotype has only a few counts. This sequence may be a read error, since a much larger clone differs from it by one base. The V and J genes are TRBV5-1 and TRBJ2-1; D not certain. V gave up 0 bases and J gave up 1 base, with 8 bases separating them. Looked up from germline, CDR1 is SGHRS and CDR2 is YFSETQ. The CDR3 has 15 amino acids. The CDR3 nucleotides are TGCGCCAGCAGCTTGGCCGTAAGGTCCTACAATGAGCAGTTCTTC. This encodes CASSLAVRSYNEQFF.

This clonotype was counted ten times or more. V is TRBV6-5 and J is TRBJ2-3; D gene ambiguous. Trimming left V 10 bases short and J 1 base short, with 3 bases between. CDR1 MNHEY and CDR2 SVGAGI come from the germline V gene. The length of the CDR3 is 10 residues. As DNA, the CDR3 is TGTGCCATCGGCACAGATACGCAGTATTTT. It is translated as CAIGTDTQYF.

This clonotype was picked up many times. The V gene is TRBV5-1, the J gene TRBJ2-3, with D possibly TRBD2 on 5 matching bases. From germline, CDR1 is SGHRS and CDR2 YFSETQ. The CDR3 contains 15 residues. Trimming shortened V by 5 bases and J by 4 bases, and 17 bases separated the two germline ends. In nucleotides, the CDR3 is TGCGCCAGCAGACCCCTAGCCCAAGGTCCAGATACGCAGTATTTT. Residues: CASRPLAQGPDTQYF.

In this sample, this clonotype turned up a few times. This sequence joins TRBV5-1 and TRBJ1-4; D perhaps matches TRBD1 (5 bases). Trimming stripped 5 bases from V and 8 bases from J, with 22 bases between. Germline V gives CDR1 SGHRS, CDR2 YFSETQ. This CDR3 comprises 16 residues. CDR3 coding DNA: TGCGCCAGCAGTGGGGGGAAATTGATTGCGGAAGAAAAACTGTTTTTT. It codes for CASSGGKLIAEEKLFF.

V and J are TRBV20-1 and TRBJ1-2; 10 nucleotides line up with TRBD1. The CDR3 length is 15 residues. The junction had 6 bases not matched to a gene; V was cut back by 0 bases and J by 5 bases. The V gene's germline CDR1 is DFQATT and CDR2 SNEGSKA (reference sequence). Here the CDR3 reads CSARDRTGGSYGYTF. The CDR3 DNA is TGCAGTGCTAGAGACCGGACAGGGGGAAGTTATGGCTACACCTTC.

This clonotype was counted a few times. The rearrangement links TRBV28 to TRBJ1-5; D is unclear. This CDR3 is built from 14 residues. With 4 bases removed from V and 0 bases from J, the gap between germline ends came to 7 bases. CDR1 MDHEN and CDR2 SYDVKM come from the germline V gene. In DNA, the CDR3 is TGTGCCAGCAGTTCGGCGTATAGCAATCAGCCCCAGCATTTT. It yields the protein CASSSAYSNQPQHF.

There are many counts of this clonotype. The chain has TRBV6-1 and TRBJ2-3, with D perhaps matching TRBD1 (5 bases). Germline loops: CDR1 MNHNS, CDR2 SASEGT. The CDR3 is 15 amino acids. V was clipped by 7 bases and J by 3 bases, with 17 bases between them. The CDR3 region is CASTQGRAGTDTQYF. CDR3 coding DNA: TGTGCCAGCACTCAGGGCCGAGCAGGTACAGATACGCAGTATTTT.

This clonotype was recorded a few times. V usage is TRBV7-2 and J usage is TRBJ2-1; 14 nucleotides agree with TRBD2. This CDR3 is built from 16 residues. With 3 bases clipped from V and 7 bases from J, the junction kept 5 bases outside the gene matches. Looked up from germline, CDR1 is SGHTA and CDR2 is FQGNSA. DNA for the CDR3: TGTGCCAGCAGCTTCCCGACTAGCGGGGGGGCAAATGAGCAGTTCTTC. It is translated as CASSFPTSGGANEQFF.

The genes are TRBV5-1 and TRBJ2-3; 9 bases line up with TRBD1. The CDR3 length is 15 residues. The ends lost 3 bases at V and 3 bases at J; junction bases unmatched: 5. The germline gives CDR1 SGHRS, CDR2 YFSETQ. Here the CDR3 DNA reads TGCGCCAGCAGCTCTGCGACAGGGGGTACAGATACGCAGTATTTT. This translates into CASSSATGGTDTQYF.

This clonotype has at least ten counts. CDR3 bases: TGCAGTGCTAGAGATCATCAGGGGCAGCGGTTCTTC. It encodes CSARDHQGQRFF. V gene TRBV20-1 combines with J gene TRBJ2-1; D might be TRBD1 (6 bases). The CDR3 is made up of 12 amino acids. The germline V gene has CDR1 DFQATT and CDR2 SNEGSKA (reference sequence). With 0 bases removed from V and 15 bases from J, the gap between germline ends came to 15 bases.

This clonotype was seen a handful of times. The chain couples TRBV5-1 to TRBJ2-1; 10 bases are shared with TRBD2. The germline CDR1 and CDR2 sequences are SGHRS and YFSETQ. The CDR3 runs to 16 residues. Trimming took 1 base from V and 9 from J; bases not matched to a gene: 10. The CDR3 spells CASSLPGLAGVAEQFF. CDR3 in DNA: TGCGCCAGCAGCTTGCCTGGTCTAGCGGGAGTGGCTGAGCAGTTCTTC.

The chain combines TRBV20-1 with TRBJ1-4; D perhaps matches TRBD1 (5 bases). V shed 6 bases and J shed 2 bases, with 10 bases lying between them. Per germline, CDR1 DFQATT and CDR2 SNEGSKA (reference sequence). The CDR3 sequence is 13 residues long. CDR3 DNA sequence: TGCAGTGCGAGGACAATGACTAATGAAAAACTGTTTTTT. Protein: CSARTMTNEKLFF.

The V gene is TRBV5-1, the J gene TRBJ1-1; D is undetermined. This CDR3 is built from 15 residues. Per germline, CDR1 SGHRS and CDR2 YFSETQ. Trimming cost V 0 bases and J 1 base, with 10 bases left between them. The CDR3 here is CASSLATNPNTEAFF. Written as DNA, the CDR3 is TGCGCCAGCAGCTTGGCGACAAACCCGAACACTGAAGCTTTCTTT. Full variable domain (rest looked up from reference TRBV5-1 and TRBJ1-1): KAGVTQTPRYLIKTRGQQVTLSCSPISGHRSVSWYQQTPGQGLQFLFEYFSETQRNKGNFPGRFSGRQFSNSRSEMNVSTLELGDSALYLCASSLATNPNTEAFFGQGTRLTVV.

As concerns this clonotype: A clone one base away is much larger, so this may be a read error. The chain has TRBV29-1 and TRBJ1-2, with no clear D. The CDR3 loop spans 11 amino acids. CDR1 and CDR2 (germline): SQVTM, ANQGSEA. V dropped 8 bases and J dropped 4 bases, with 11 bases sitting between them. DNA of the CDR3: TGCAGCATACGGACGGGCTATGGCTACACCTTC. Amino acid sequence: CSIRTGYGYTF.

This clonotype turned up a few times. This chain uses TRBV20-1 with TRBJ2-3; 8 bases agree with TRBD1. V lost 3 bases to trimming and J lost 6 bases; unmatched junction nucleotides: 5. Germline values: CDR1 DFQATT, CDR2 SNEGSKA (reference sequence). The CDR3 has 13 residues. The CDR3 region is CSARITGGDTQYF. The CDR3 coding sequence is TGCAGTGCTAGGATAACAGGGGGTGATACGCAGTATTTT.

In the case of this clonotype: Given the absence of the conserved phenylalanine or tryptophan at the CDR3 end, a read error is likely. The gene calls are TRBV29-1 and TRBJ2-3; a possible D gene is TRBD2 (6 bases). From germline, CDR1 is SQVTM and CDR2 ANQGSEA. V lost 4 bases and J 4 bases, leaving 15 bases between the germline ends. The CDR3 consists of 14 residues. The CDR3 region has the DNA TGCAGCGTTGTCCAGCGGGCGAGCGCAGATACGCAGTATTTG. It codes for CSVVQRASADTQYL.

This clonotype was counted a few times. The J gene is TRBJ2-2, the V gene TRBV6-6; no clear D. The CDR3 contains 13 residues. The V gene lost 7 bases and the J gene lost 3 bases, with 9 bases spanning the gap. Per the germline V gene, CDR1 is MNHNY and CDR2 is SVGAGI (reference sequence). The CDR3 loop is CASTRSHTGELFF. The CDR3 nucleotides are TGTGCCAGCACCCGCAGTCACACCGGGGAGCTGTTTTTT.

This clonotype has a count of ten or more. This chain links TRBV20-1 with TRBJ2-1; D gene uncertain. The length of the CDR3 is 12 residues. V lost 7 bases, J lost 1 base, and 8 bases lay in between. Germline V CDR1 and CDR2: DFQATT, SNEGSKA (reference sequence). CDR3 DNA: TGCAGTGTGACTCCTTCCTACAATGAGCAGTTCTTC. Translating gives CSVTPSYNEQFF.

The sample holds many counts of this clonotype. The rearrangement joins TRBV5-1 to TRBJ2-5, with D unclear. V was shortened by 1 base and J by 2 bases, with 6 bases between the two germline ends. Germline CDR1 and CDR2: SGHRS and YFSETQ. CDR3 length: 13 residues. Here the CDR3 DNA reads TGCGCCAGCAGCTTGCACGAGCAAGAGACCCAGTACTTC. This encodes CASSLHEQETQYF. The complete variable domain, with remaining parts taken from reference TRBV5-1 and TRBJ2-5, reads KAGVTQTPRYLIKTRGQQVTLSCSPISGHRSVSWYQQTPGQGLQFLFEYFSETQRNKGNFPGRFSGRQFSNSRSEMNVSTLELGDSALYLCASSLHEQETQYFGPGTRLLVL.

The gene calls are TRBV6-1 and TRBJ1-1; D is uncertain. This CDR3 contains 12 residues. Germline values: CDR1 MNHNS, CDR2 SASEGT. V lost 6 bases and J lost 2, with 7 bases in between. DNA of the CDR3: TGTGCCAGCAGGGATCCCAACACTGAAGCTTTCTTT. Translation: CASRDPNTEAFF.

With regard to this clonotype: A read error may be the cause here, since a much bigger clone is one base away. V gene TRBV5-1 combines with J gene TRBJ2-4; 7 bases align to TRBD2. The J call is uncertain, as TRBJ2-7 better fits the DNA end. There are 16 residues in the CDR3. Germline CDR1 and CDR2: SGHRS and YFSETQ. The CDR3 spells CVSSLPQAGTPYEQYF. DNA of the CDR3: TGCGTCAGCAGCTTACCCCAAGCGGGGACGCCCTACGAGCAGTACTTC.

This clonotype occurred a few times. A single base separates this from a much larger clone, so it may be a read error. The J gene is TRBJ2-5, the V gene TRBV29-1; 11 positions agree with TRBD2. Per the germline V gene, CDR1 is SQVTM and CDR2 is ANQGSEA. The CDR3 is 14 amino acids. V shed 3 bases and J 2 bases; nucleotides not matched to a gene: 2. The CDR3 nucleotides are TGCAGCGTTGAGGGGACTAGCGGACAAGAGACCCAGTACTTC. Amino acid sequence: CSVEGTSGQETQYF.